The clone carrying this T cell receptor beta chain showed up just once. Its antigen is not known. The data are from a study of T cell repertoires in cytomegalovirus infection. Study overall: The public TCR beta signatures pointed to both CMV infection and matching HLA type. Overall study findings and caveats: HLA-C-restricted CMV clonotypes gave the most frequent clonotype in two of eight donors.

MiXCR, run by TCRdb on the reads, gives a single entry per CDR3 protein. The data show 250,000 to 300,000 distinct CDR3 sequences, approximately 13% seen once. The CDR3 spans 14 residues. Germline V gene lookup returns CDR1 LGHDT and CDR2 YNNKEL (reference sequence). V lost 5 bases and J lost 7, with 17 bases in between. Sequencing was done on a sample of PBMCs. The TCR sequence derives from a human donor in good health (CMV status not recorded). Some clones in this sample may be carry-over from other donors' samples. The chain uses TRBV3-1 and TRBJ1-1; D unclear. Here the CDR3 DNA reads TGTGCCAGCAGCGCCGCCCCAGGAGCCGTTGAAGCTTTCTTT. It encodes CASSAAPGAVEAFF.